This TCR beta chain was sequenced during a study of OX40 agonist ivuxolimab in advanced cancers. Baseline, cycle 4 day 1, and cycle 7 day 1 were the blood sampling points. In this sample, this clone is medium-sized. Germline V lookup: CDR1 MGHRA, CDR2 YSYEKL. V gave up 3 bases and J gave up 7 bases, with 15 bases separating them. The CDR3 is 15 residues long. TCRdb keeps only in-frame clones here, not all; method: immunoSEQ multiplex PCR. The profile covers 35,000 to 50,000 clones, with roughly 77% appearing a single time and roughly 2.7% taken by the ten largest. Sample: CD4+ or CD8+ T cells sorted from blood, taken in a trial of the OX40 agonist ivuxolimab. The chain couples TRBV4-1 to TRBJ2-2; D unresolved. The source is an adult with an advanced solid tumor such as melanoma, head and neck, liver or kidney cancer. Here the CDR3 reads CASSHRAQTVGELFF. CDR3 nucleotide sequence: TGCGCCAGCAGCCATAGGGCACAGACTGTCGGGGAGCTGTTTTTT.